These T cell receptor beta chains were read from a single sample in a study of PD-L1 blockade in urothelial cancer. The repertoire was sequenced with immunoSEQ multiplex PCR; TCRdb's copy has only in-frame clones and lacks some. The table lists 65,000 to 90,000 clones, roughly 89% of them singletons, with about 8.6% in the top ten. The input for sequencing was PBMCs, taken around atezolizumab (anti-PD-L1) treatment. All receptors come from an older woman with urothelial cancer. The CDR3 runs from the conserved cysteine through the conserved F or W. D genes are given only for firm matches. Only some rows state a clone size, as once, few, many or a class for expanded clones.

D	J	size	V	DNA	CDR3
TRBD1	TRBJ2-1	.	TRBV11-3	TGTGCCAGCAGCCCCCGACAGGGCGCCTACAATGAGCAGTTCTTC	CASSPRQGAYNEQFF
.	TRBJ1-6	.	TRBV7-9	TGTGCCAGCAGCTTAGCGAGGGGGACACAAGAAACGAATTCACCCCTCCACTTT	CASSLARGTQETNSPLHF
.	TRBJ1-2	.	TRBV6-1	TGTGCCAGCAGTGTAAGCAGGCCAGAGGGTGGCTACACCTTC	CASSVSRPEGGYTF
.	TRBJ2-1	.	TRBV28	TGTGCCAGCAGTAGGGGGGGGAGGCGGACCTACAATGAGCAGTTCTTC	CASSRGGRRTYNEQFF
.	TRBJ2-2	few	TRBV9	TGTGCCAGCAGCGTAGCGGAGGGGTCCGGGGAGCTGTTTTTT	CASSVAEGSGELFF
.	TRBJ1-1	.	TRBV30	TGTGCCTGCAGGGGATTCGCTGAAGCTTTCTTT	CACRGFAEAFF
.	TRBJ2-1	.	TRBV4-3	TGCGCCAGCAGCCAAGATCCCGATGGGAGTGGGTCCTACAATGAGCAGTTCTTC	CASSQDPDGSGSYNEQFF
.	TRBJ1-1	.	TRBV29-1	TGCAGCGTGGGAGACGTAGGGACTGAAGCTTTCTTT	CSVGDVGTEAFF
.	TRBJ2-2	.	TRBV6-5	TGTGCCAGCAGTAAAAACAGGCCGTACACCGGGGAGCTGTTTTTT	CASSKNRPYTGELFF
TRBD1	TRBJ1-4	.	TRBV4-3	TGCGCCAGCAGCCAAGGGACAGGGGATGGAAAACTGTTTTTT	CASSQGTGDGKLFF
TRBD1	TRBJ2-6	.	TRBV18	TGTGCCAGCTCACCCCGGTGGGGGACAGGAGTCTCTGGGGCCAACGTCCTGACTTTC	CASSPRWGTGVSGANVLTF
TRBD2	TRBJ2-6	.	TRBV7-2	TGTGCCAGCAGCCCGGCGGGAGTTGGGGCCAACGTCCTGACTTTC	CASSPAGVGANVLTF
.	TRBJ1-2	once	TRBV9	TGTGCCAGCAGCGTAGACCGTAGTAACTATGGCTACACCTTC	CASSVDRSNYGYTF
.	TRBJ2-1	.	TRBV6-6	TGTGCCACTCTCTCCTACAATGAGCAGTTCTTC	CATLSYNEQFF
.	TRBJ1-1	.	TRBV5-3	TGTGCCAGAAGCCCGACACATATGAACACTGAAGCTTTCTTT	CARSPTHMNTEAFF
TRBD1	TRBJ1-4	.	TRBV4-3	TGCGCCAGCAGCCAAGGGACAGGGGGCGGAACTGAAAAACTGTTTTTT	CASSQGTGGGTEKLFF
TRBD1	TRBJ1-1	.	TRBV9	TGTGCCAGCAGCCCGTGGGACAGGGGGTACACTGAAGCTTTCTTT	CASSPWDRGYTEAFF
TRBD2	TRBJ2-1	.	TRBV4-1	TGCGCCAGCAGCCAAGATGGGCTAGCGGGAGGGGGAAAATACAATGAGCAGTTCTTC	CASSQDGLAGGGKYNEQFF
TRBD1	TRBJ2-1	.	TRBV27	TGTGCCAGCAGTTTAAGCCAGGGGGCAAATGAGCAGTTCTTC	CASSLSQGANEQFF
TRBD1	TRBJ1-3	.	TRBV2	TGTGCCAGCAGTCCTTGGGACAGGGCCGGGAACACCATATATTTT	CASSPWDRAGNTIYF
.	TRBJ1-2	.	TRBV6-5	TGTGCCAGCAAGACTCGAGATCGCTATGGCTACACCTTC	CASKTRDRYGYTF
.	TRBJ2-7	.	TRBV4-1	TGCGCCAGCAGCCAAGAGCGAGCGGGACATTTCAGCTCCTACGAGCAGTACTTC	CASSQERAGHFSSYEQYF
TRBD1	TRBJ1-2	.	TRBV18	TGTGCCAGCTCACCAAGGGACAGGGGGGACTATGGCTACACCTTC	CASSPRDRGDYGYTF
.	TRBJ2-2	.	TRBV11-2	TGTGCCAGCAGCTTAGGCAGCGCGACAGCCCACACCGGGGAGCTGTTTTTT	CASSLGSATAHTGELFF
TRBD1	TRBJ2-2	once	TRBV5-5	TGTGCCAGCAGCTTGACCGGGACAGTGAACACCGGGGAGCTGTTTTTT	CASSLTGTVNTGELFF
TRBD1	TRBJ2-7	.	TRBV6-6	TGTGCCAGCAGAGCTTCCGGGACAGGGCCCTACGAGCAGTACTTC	CASRASGTGPYEQYF
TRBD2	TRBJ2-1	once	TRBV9	TGTGCCAGCAGCGTCTCGGGAGGGCCTCAGGAGCAGTTCTTC	CASSVSGGPQEQFF
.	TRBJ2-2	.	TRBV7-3	TGTGCCAGCAGCTTAATGGGCCAGTCCATGGGTAGCACCGGGGAGCTGTTTTTT	CASSLMGQSMGSTGELFF
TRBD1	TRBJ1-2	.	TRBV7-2	TGTGCCAGCAGCTTAGAACAGGGGTATGGCTACACCTTC	CASSLEQGYGYTF
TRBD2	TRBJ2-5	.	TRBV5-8	TGTGCCAGCAGCTTGGGGCTAGCGGGAGGGGAGGAGACCCAGTACTTC	CASSLGLAGGEETQYF
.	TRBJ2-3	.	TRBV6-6	TGTGCCAGCAATGCCGGGGAGGCCACAGATACGCAGTATTTT	CASNAGEATDTQYF
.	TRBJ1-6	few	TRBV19	TGTGCCAGTAGTATATCGGGGGATAATTCACCCCTCCACTTT	CASSISGDNSPLHF
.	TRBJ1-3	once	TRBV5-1	TGCGCCAGCAGCTTGGCAGCTGGAAACACCATATATTTT	CASSLAAGNTIYF
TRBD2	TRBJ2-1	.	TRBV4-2	TGTGCCAGCAGCCAGCGGACTAGCGATAGCTCCTACAATGAGCAGTTCTTC	CASSQRTSDSSYNEQFF
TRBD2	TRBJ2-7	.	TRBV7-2	TGTGCCAGCAGCTTAGTCGGCGGGAGCTCCTACGAGCAGTACTTC	CASSLVGGSSYEQYF
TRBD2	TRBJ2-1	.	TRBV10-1	TGCGCCAGCAGTGAGTCCTGGGGGGGCTCCTACAATGAGCAGTTCTTC	CASSESWGGSYNEQFF
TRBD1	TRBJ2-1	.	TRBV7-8	TGTGCCAGCAGCTTAGTTGATACAGGGGGCAATGAGCAGTTCTTC	CASSLVDTGGNEQFF
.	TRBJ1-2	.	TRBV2	TGTGCCAGCAGAGTACGGCTCACCGGGTATGGCTACACCTTC	CASRVRLTGYGYTF
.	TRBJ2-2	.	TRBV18	TGTGCCAGCTCCCCGAACGGGGGTGCGAACACCGGGGAGCTGTTTTTT	CASSPNGGANTGELFF
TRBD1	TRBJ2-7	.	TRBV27	TGTGCCAGCAGCGCGAGAAGGGACAGCTCCTACGAGCAGTACTTC	CASSARRDSSYEQYF
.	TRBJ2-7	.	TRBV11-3	TGTGCCAGCAGCTCGACTAGTTCCTACGAGCAGTACTTC	CASSSTSSYEQYF
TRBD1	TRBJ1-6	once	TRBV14	TGTGCCAGCAGCAGGGGGACAGGGGTTTCACCCCTCCACTTT	CASSRGTGVSPLHF
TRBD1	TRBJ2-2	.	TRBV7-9	TGTGCCAGCAGCCGCAGGACAGGGGGCGCGAACACCGGGGAGCTGTTTTTT	CASSRRTGGANTGELFF
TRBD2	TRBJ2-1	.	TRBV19	TGTGCCAGTAGTATAGATTCCCCGACTAGCGGGAGTTCCTACAATGAGCAGTTCTTC	CASSIDSPTSGSSYNEQFF
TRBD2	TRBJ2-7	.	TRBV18	TGTGCCAGCTCACCTTCACTAGCGGCTACCACCTACGAGCAGTACTTC	CASSPSLAATTYEQYF
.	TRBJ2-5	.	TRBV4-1	TGCGCCAGCAGCCAAGATTTCGTGGGCTACCAAGAGACCCAGTACTTC	CASSQDFVGYQETQYF
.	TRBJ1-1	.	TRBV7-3	TGTGCCAGCAGCCAATTTCCGACAGCCCCACACCAGAACACTGAAGCTTTCTTT	CASSQFPTAPHQNTEAFF
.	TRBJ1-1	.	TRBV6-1	TGTGCCAGCAGTGAAGGGGAGTGGTTGGACACTGAAGCTTTCTTT	CASSEGEWLDTEAFF
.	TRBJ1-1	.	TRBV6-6	TGTGCCAGCAGTTACGAAGGGGGCACTGAAGCTTTCTTT	CASSYEGGTEAFF
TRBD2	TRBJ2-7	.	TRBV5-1	TGCGCCAGCAGCACGGGGACTAGCGGGAGGACCGAGCAGTACTTC	CASSTGTSGRTEQYF
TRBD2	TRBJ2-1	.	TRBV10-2	TGCGCCAGCAAGATAGCGGGACCCTACAATGAGCAGTTCTTC	CASKIAGPYNEQFF
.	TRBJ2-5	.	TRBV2	TGTGCCAGCAAACCGTCCGGGACTTACCAAGAGACCCAGTACTTC	CASKPSGTYQETQYF
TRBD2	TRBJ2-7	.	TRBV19	TGTGCCAGTAGTATAGACGGTAGCGGGACCTACGAGCAGTACTTC	CASSIDGSGTYEQYF
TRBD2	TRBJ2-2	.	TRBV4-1	TGCGCCAGCAGCCAACGGCGGGAGTTAACCGGGGAGCTGTTTTTT	CASSQRRELTGELFF
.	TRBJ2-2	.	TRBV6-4	TGTGCCAGCAGGGGCACAGGGCTTGTCGGGGAGCTGTTTTTT	CASRGTGLVGELFF
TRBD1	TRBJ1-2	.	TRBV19	TGTGCCAGTAGTATATGGCAGGGGGCGCAGGGCTATGGCTACACCTTC	CASSIWQGAQGYGYTF